What follows describes a single T cell receptor beta chain. V lost 8 bases, J lost 4 bases, and 17 bases lay in between. Germline assignment: CDR1 SNHLY and CDR2 FYNNEI. The CDR3 contains 15 residues. This specimen comes from a study of blood T cell repertoires in COVID-19. Study in general: Samples representing acute and convalescent COVID-19 were sourced from the United States, Italy and Spain. PBMCs, B-cell-depleted T cells, or T cells provided the cDNA or gDNA that made up the material.

Profiled with immunoSEQ multiplex PCR; TCRdb holds only in-frame clones, not every one. This table holds about 170,000 clones, more than 75% found once. Input material: peripheral blood. This receptor was obtained from a man aged 45 to 65 who had recovered from COVID-19. The chain is built from TRBV2 and TRBJ2-2, with D maybe TRBD1 (7 bases). The DNA for the CDR3 is TGTGCCAGCGATATGGGGCAGGGGGGCACCGGGGAGCTGTTTTTT. As protein: CASDMGQGGTGELFF.